Each of the 19 T cell receptor beta chains below was sequenced from the same sample in a study of regulatory T cells in long-lasting Graves disease. Time point described: newly diagnosed GD, antithyroid drugs for less than 3 months. The TCR library was made from RNA extracted from PBMCs. HTBI primers from iRepertoire and Arm-PCR of CDR3 regions yielded the TCR beta libraries. TCRdb reprocessed the multiplex PCR reads via MiXCR and lists one record per CDR3 protein. The sample consists of about 500,000 distinct CDR3 sequences, about a sixth of them appearing once. A further study also used this sample, focusing on T cells in Graves' hyperthyroidism and ophthalmopathy.

The source was peripheral blood mononuclear cells (PBMCs), collected at new diagnosis, from a patient treated with antithyroid drugs. The receptor source for this set is a man aged 35-49 years with Graves disease.

This chain joins TRBV10-3 and TRBJ2-7; 7 nucleotides line up with TRBD1. J lost 3 bases, V lost 8 bases, and 7 bases had no gene match. CDR1 ENHRY and CDR2 SYGVKD come from the germline V gene. CDR3 length: 13 residues. CDR3 DNA: TGTGCCATCCATGGGGACAGAGACTACGAGCAGTACTTC. This gives the protein CAIHGDRDYEQYF.

This clonotype was observed a few times. This sequence joins TRBV29-1 and TRBJ2-1, with D possibly being TRBD2 (7 bases). Deletions cut 5 bases from V and 2 bases from J, with 13 bases between. Germline CDR1 and CDR2: SQVTM and ANQGSEA. The CDR3 is 14 residues long. The CDR3 sequence is CSVPRGAAYNEQFF. In DNA form, the CDR3 reads TGCAGCGTTCCTCGGGGGGCCGCCTACAATGAGCAGTTCTTC.

Turning to this clonotype: A read error is possible here, since a much larger clone lies one base away. The V and J genes are TRBV18 and TRBJ1-1, with D unclear. Trimming pared 8 bases from V and 4 bases from J, leaving 17 bases between. CDR1 and CDR2 from the germline V gene are KGHSH and LQKENI. This CDR3 is 14 amino acids long. CDR3 in amino acids: CASAVDGDGTEAFF. The CDR3 DNA follows: TGTGCCAGCGCCGTGGACGGGGATGGCACTGAAGCTTTCTTT. Combining the CDR3 with reference TRBV18 and TRBJ1-1 gives the whole variable domain NAGVMQNPRHLVRRRGQEARLRCSPMKGHSHVYWYRQLPEEGLKFMVYLQKENIIDESGMPKERFSAEFPKEGPSILRIQQVVRGDSAAYFCASAVDGDGTEAFFGQGTRLTVV.

V is TRBV6-2 or TRBV6-3 and J is TRBJ2-2; D gene unclear. The germline V and J ends were trimmed by 7 bases and 1 base, with 10 bases remaining between them. The CDR3 is 14 residues long. Germline CDR1 MNHEY, CDR2 SVGEGT. CDR3: CASISQMNTGELFF. As DNA, the CDR3 is TGTGCCAGCATTTCGCAGATGAACACCGGGGAGCTGTTTTTT.

The sample holds many counts of this clonotype. The chain links TRBV7-2 to TRBJ2-7; D unresolved. The V end was cut by 4 bases, the J end by 0 bases, with 13 bases between. Per the germline V gene, CDR1 is SGHTA and CDR2 is FQGNSA. CDR3 length equals 15 residues. The CDR3 protein is CASSSSPGPSYEQYF. CDR3 DNA: TGTGCCAGCAGCTCGAGCCCGGGTCCCTCCTACGAGCAGTACTTC.

This clonotype came up a few times. This chain links TRBV5-4 with TRBJ2-1; 12 bases align to TRBD2. The germline V gene has CDR1 SGHNT and CDR2 YYREEE (reference sequence). J was trimmed by 0 bases and V by 4 bases; bases with no gene match: 5. This CDR3 region has 17 residues. CDR3 sequence reads: CASSIPSGRASYNEQFF. In nucleotides, the CDR3 is TGTGCCAGCAGCATACCTAGCGGGAGGGCCTCCTACAATGAGCAGTTCTTC.

A note on this clonotype: A much larger clonotype is one base distant, so this may be a read error. V and J are TRBV5-1 and TRBJ2-4; no clear D gene. Germline V gene sequence: CDR1 SGHRS, CDR2 YFSETQ. This CDR3 region has 17 residues. Trimming left V 4 bases short and J 13 bases short, with 30 bases between. The DNA of the CDR3 is TGCGCCAGCAGCCAGCTGGAAGGGCGGACCTACTACAATGAGCAGTACTTC. Translating gives CASSQLEGRTYYNEQYF.

This clonotype has just a few counts. The J gene is TRBJ1-2, the V gene TRBV5-1; TRBD1 agrees at 9 bases. Germline V gene lookup returns CDR1 SGHRS and CDR2 YFSETQ. J gave up 1 base and V 3 bases, and 7 bases lay outside the gene matches. The CDR3 totals 16 residues. This CDR3 reads CASSSLQGAVNYGYTF. CDR3 DNA sequence: TGCGCCAGCAGCTCCCTACAGGGGGCAGTTAACTATGGCTACACCTTC. Full variable domain (missing parts from reference TRBV5-1 and TRBJ1-2): KAGVTQTPRYLIKTRGQQVTLSCSPISGHRSVSWYQQTPGQGLQFLFEYFSETQRNKGNFPGRFSGRQFSNSRSEMNVSTLELGDSALYLCASSSLQGAVNYGYTFGSGTRLTVV.

V and J are TRBV12-3 or TRBV12-4 and TRBJ2-1; 11 positions match TRBD1. The V segment lost 8 bases and the J segment 6 bases; nucleotides outside the gene matches: 6. The CDR3 sequence is 14 residues long. CDR3 bases: TGTGCCAGCGGACAGGGGGCCCGCCCCAATGAGCAGTTCTTC. Translating gives CASGQGARPNEQFF.

This clonotype has ten or more counts. DNA of the CDR3: TGTGCCAGCAGCCGCTTGCTAAGGAGGCACGAGCAGTACTTC. Its translation: CASSRLLRRHEQYF. This rearrangement joins TRBV11-2 to TRBJ2-7; TRBD2 might be the D (5 bases). The V gene lost 5 bases and the J gene lost 5 bases, with 16 bases spanning the gap. Germline V gives CDR1 SGHAT, CDR2 FQNNGV. CDR3 length equals 14 residues.

This sequence joins TRBV12-5 and TRBJ2-1; the D gene is possibly TRBD1 (5 bases). The germline V and J ends were trimmed by 1 base and 4 bases, with 8 bases remaining between them. The germline gives CDR1 LGHNT, CDR2 FRNRAP. The CDR3 sequence is 14 residues long. The CDR3: CASGLAQGYNEQFF. CDR3 DNA sequence: TGTGCTAGTGGTTTGGCCCAGGGATACAATGAGCAGTTCTTC.

This clonotype was found many times. The V gene is TRBV28, the J gene TRBJ1-4; TRBD1 aligns across 7 bases. Germline CDR1 MDHEN, CDR2 SYDVKM. Trimming cost V 3 bases and J 8 bases; bases outside gene matches: 6. This CDR3 is built from 14 residues. The CDR3 DNA reads as TGTGCCAGCAGTTTGCAGGGGGTAGGGGAAAAACTGTTTTTT. It encodes CASSLQGVGEKLFF.

The sample holds many counts of this clonotype. The chain has TRBV10-1 and TRBJ1-2; TRBD1 matches at 9 bases. Looked up from germline, CDR1 is WNHNN and CDR2 is SYGVQD (reference sequence). This CDR3 has 11 residues. After removal of 6 bases from V and 7 bases from J, the junction contained 0 bases not matched to a gene. CDR3 protein: CASRTGGGYTF. The DNA for the CDR3 is TGCGCCAGCAGGACAGGGGGTGGCTACACCTTC.

The J gene is TRBJ1-2, the V gene TRBV27, with TRBD1 matching 9 bases. The CDR3 consists of 16 residues. From germline, CDR1 is MNHEY and CDR2 SMNVEV (reference sequence). The J segment lost 4 bases and the V segment lost 5 bases, leaving 11 bases of the junction unmatched. CDR3 bases: TGTGCCAGCAGTCTACTTTTGGGACAGGGAGGCTATGGCTACACCTTC. Its protein is CASSLLLGQGGYGYTF.

This clonotype has at least ten counts. The CDR3 DNA reads TGCAGTGCTCCGAGCCTCATTGGAACTGAAGCTTTCTTT. Translation: CSAPSLIGTEAFF. The V and J genes are TRBV20-1 and TRBJ1-1, with D hard to call. Germline V gene sequence: CDR1 DFQATT, CDR2 SNEGSKA (reference sequence). Trimming stripped 5 bases from V and 5 bases from J, with 15 bases between. The CDR3 contains 13 residues.

This chain links TRBV6-2 or TRBV6-3 with TRBJ1-2, with a possible D match to TRBD1 (5 bases). Germline CDR1 is MNHEY and CDR2 is SVGEGT. V was clipped by 5 bases and J by 3 bases, with 16 bases between them. The CDR3 extends over 15 amino acids. The CDR3 DNA reads as TGTGCCAGCAGTCTCAGGGAGCCCTCGGACTATGGCTACACCTTC. This codes for CASSLREPSDYGYTF.

This clonotype was counted many times. V usage is TRBV2 and J usage is TRBJ2-7, with D maybe TRBD2 (5 bases). V was pared by 3 bases and J by 2 bases, with 11 bases between. The CDR3 loop spans 14 amino acids. The germline V gene encodes CDR1 SNHLY and CDR2 FYNNEI. The CDR3 nucleotides read TGTGCCAGCAGTGAGCGAGGGATCACCTACGAGCAGTACTTC. It translates to CASSERGITYEQYF.

This clonotype was counted once. The rearrangement joins TRBV7-9 to TRBJ1-1; D call uncertain. V was cut by 7 bases and J by 7 bases, with 10 bases left in between. The CDR3 is made up of 11 amino acids. Germline CDR1 and CDR2: SEHNR and FQNEAQ (reference sequence). The CDR3 nucleotides read TGTGCCAGCATCCCCACGGGTGAAGCTTTCTTT. Translated, it gives CASIPTGEAFF.

This clonotype was seen ten or more times. The CDR3 here is CASTQDSSGANVLTF. For the CDR3, the DNA is TGTGCCAGCACCCAGGATTCCTCTGGGGCCAACGTCCTGACTTTC. V usage is TRBV2 and J usage is TRBJ2-6; D not certain. Trimming took 7 bases from V and 0 from J, leaving 10 bases between them. Germline assignment: CDR1 SNHLY and CDR2 FYNNEI. The CDR3 consists of 15 residues.